This TCR beta chain was identified during a study of blood T cell repertoires in COVID-19. Data came from immunoSEQ multiplex PCR; TCRdb stores just in-frame clones and leaves some out. The repertoire has more than 85,000 clones, about 87% of them found once; the top ten carry over 2.5%. The V gene lost 7 bases and the J gene lost 4 bases, with 5 bases spanning the gap. The germline gives CDR1 SNHLY, CDR2 FYNNEI. CDR3 length equals 11 residues. This clone was seen a single time. Material: peripheral blood. The V call is TRBV2, the J call TRBJ2-1; D remains unclear. The clonotype originates from a middle-aged man with active or convalescent COVID-19. CDR3 bases: TGTGCCAGCACCTTGTACAATGAGCAGTTCTTC. It codes for CASTLYNEQFF.